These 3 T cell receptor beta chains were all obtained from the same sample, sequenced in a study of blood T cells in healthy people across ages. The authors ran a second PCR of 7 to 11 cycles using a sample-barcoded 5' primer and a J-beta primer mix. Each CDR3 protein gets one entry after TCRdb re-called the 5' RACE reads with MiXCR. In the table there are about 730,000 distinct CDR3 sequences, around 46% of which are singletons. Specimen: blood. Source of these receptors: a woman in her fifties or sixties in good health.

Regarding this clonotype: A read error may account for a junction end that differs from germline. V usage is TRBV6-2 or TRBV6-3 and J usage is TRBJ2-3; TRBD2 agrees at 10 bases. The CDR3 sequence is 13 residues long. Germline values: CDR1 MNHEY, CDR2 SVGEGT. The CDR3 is CAGSRTSGGTQYF. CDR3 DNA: TGTGCCGGCAGTAGGACTAGCGGTGGTACGCAGTATTTT.

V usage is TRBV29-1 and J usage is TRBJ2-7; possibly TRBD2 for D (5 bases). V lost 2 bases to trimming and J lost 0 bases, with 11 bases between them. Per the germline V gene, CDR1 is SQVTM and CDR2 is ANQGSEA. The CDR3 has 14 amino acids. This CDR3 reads CSVERAESSYEQYF. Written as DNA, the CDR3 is TGCAGCGTTGAAAGAGCGGAGAGCTCCTACGAGCAGTACTTC.

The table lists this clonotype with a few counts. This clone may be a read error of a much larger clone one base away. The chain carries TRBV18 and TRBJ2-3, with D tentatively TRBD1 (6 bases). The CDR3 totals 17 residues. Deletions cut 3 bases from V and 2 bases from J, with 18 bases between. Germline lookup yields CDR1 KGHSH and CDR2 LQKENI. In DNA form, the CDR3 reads TGTGCCAGCTCACCGGCCGTGCGGACGGGACACACAGATACGCAGTATTTT. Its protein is CASSPAVRTGHTDTQYF.